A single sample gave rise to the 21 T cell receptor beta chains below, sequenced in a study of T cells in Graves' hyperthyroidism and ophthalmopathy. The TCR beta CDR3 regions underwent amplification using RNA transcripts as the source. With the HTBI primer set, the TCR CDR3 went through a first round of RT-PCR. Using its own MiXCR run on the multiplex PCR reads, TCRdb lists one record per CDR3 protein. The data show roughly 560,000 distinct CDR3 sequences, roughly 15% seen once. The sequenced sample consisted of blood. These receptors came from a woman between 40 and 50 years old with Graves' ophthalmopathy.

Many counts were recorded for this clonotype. The DNA of the CDR3 is TGTGCCAGTAAGAGGGATTGGGGCCAAGAGACCCAGTACTTC. Amino acids: CASKRDWGQETQYF. The chain is built from TRBV6-5 and TRBJ2-5, with D possibly being TRBD2 (5 bases). This CDR3 contains 14 residues. The germline V gene encodes CDR1 MNHEY and CDR2 SVGAGI. Trimming pared 9 bases from V and 1 base from J, leaving 15 bases between.

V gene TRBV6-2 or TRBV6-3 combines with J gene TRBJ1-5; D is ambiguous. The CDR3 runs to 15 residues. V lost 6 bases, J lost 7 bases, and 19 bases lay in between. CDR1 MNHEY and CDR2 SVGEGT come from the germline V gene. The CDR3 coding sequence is TGTGCCAGCAGGGCCCCTCGGGAAGGAGGGCAGCCCCAGCATTTT. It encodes CASRAPREGGQPQHF.

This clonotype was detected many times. CDR3 DNA sequence: TGTGCCAGCAGTTTCGGCGGTCTAGCGGCCGGGGAGCTGTTTTTT. It specifies CASSFGGLAAGELFF. The chain has TRBV28 and TRBJ2-2; TRBD2 matches at 7 bases. Germline V lookup: CDR1 MDHEN, CDR2 SYDVKM. The CDR3 has 15 amino acids. V gave up 3 bases and J gave up 6 bases; unmatched junction bases: 7.

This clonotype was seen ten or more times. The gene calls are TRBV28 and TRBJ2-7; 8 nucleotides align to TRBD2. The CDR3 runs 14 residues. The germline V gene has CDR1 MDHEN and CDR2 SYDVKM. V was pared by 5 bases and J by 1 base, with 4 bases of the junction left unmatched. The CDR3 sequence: CASSIAGRSYEQYF. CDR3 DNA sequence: TGTGCCAGCAGTATAGCGGGGAGATCCTACGAGCAGTACTTC.

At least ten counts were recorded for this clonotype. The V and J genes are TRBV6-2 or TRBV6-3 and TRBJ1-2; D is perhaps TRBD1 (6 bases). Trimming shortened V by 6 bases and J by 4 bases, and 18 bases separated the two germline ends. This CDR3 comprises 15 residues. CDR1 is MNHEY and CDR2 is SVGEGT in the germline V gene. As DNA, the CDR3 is TGTGCCAGCAGCAACCGCAGGGGACGGAGCTATGGCTACACCTTC. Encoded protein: CASSNRRGRSYGYTF.

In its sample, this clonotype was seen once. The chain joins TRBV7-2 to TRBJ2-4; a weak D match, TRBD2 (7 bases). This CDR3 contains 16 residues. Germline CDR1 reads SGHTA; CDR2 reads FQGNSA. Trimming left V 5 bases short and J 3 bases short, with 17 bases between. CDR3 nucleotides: TGTGCCAGCAGCCCAGTAGCGGGCAGGGGCAAAAACATTCAGTACTTC. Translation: CASSPVAGRGKNIQYF.

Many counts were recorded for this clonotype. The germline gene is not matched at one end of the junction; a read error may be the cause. The CDR3 protein is CASSDTTEGQSAF. In DNA form, the CDR3 reads TGTGCCAGCAGTGATACTACTGAAGGACAGTCCGCCTTC. The chain has TRBV12-3 or TRBV12-4 and TRBJ1-2; maybe TRBD1 (6 bases). The CDR3 is 13 amino acids.

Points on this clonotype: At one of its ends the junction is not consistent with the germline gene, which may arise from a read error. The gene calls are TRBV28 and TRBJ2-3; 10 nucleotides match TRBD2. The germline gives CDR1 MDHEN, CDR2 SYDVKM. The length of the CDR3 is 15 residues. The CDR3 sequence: CASSLSAGGGDTQYF. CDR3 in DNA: TGTGCCAGTAGTTTATCAGCGGGAGGGGGAGATACGCAGTATTTT.

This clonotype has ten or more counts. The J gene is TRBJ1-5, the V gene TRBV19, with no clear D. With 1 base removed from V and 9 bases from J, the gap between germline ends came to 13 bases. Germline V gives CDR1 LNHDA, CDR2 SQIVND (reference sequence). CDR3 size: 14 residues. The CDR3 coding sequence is TGTGCCAGTAGTATAGCCGCCAGGAAGGTGCCCCAGCATTTT. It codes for CASSIAARKVPQHF.

The CDR3 DNA reads TGTGCCAGCAGTTACTCCCCGACAGGGGTCGACACCGGGGAGCTGTTTTTT. Protein: CASSYSPTGVDTGELFF. The chain combines TRBV6-2 or TRBV6-3 with TRBJ2-2, with TRBD1 identical over 8 bases. Germline CDR1 reads MNHEY; CDR2 reads SVGEGT. The ends lost 0 bases at V and 3 bases at J; junction bases unmatched: 6. The CDR3 runs 17 residues.

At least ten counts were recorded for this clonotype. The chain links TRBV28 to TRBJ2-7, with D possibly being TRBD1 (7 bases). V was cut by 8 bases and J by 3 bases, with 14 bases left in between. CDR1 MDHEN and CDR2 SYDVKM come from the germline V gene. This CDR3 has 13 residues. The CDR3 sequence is CASSAGQIYEQYF. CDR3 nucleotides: TGTGCCAGCTCGGCGGGACAGATCTACGAGCAGTACTTC.

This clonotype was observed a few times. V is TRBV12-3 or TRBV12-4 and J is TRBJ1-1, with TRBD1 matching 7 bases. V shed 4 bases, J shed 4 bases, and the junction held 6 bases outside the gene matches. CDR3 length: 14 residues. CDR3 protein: CASSSTRQGTEAFF. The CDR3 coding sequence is TGTGCCAGCAGTTCAACTCGACAGGGCACTGAAGCTTTCTTT.

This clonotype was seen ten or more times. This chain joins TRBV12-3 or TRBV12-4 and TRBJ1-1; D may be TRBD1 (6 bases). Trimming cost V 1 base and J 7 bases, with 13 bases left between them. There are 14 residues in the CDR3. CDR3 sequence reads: CASSLGRGIDEAFF. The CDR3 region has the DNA TGTGCCAGCAGTTTAGGCAGGGGAATTGATGAAGCTTTCTTT.

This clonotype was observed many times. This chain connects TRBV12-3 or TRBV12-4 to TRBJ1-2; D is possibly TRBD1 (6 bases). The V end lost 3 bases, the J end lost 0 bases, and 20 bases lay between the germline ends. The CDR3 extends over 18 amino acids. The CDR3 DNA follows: TGTGCCAGCAGTTTGAGGGGGGCGTCCGACAGAGCTAACTATGGCTACACCTTC. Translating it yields CASSLRGASDRANYGYTF.

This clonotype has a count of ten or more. The CDR3 nucleotides read TGTGCCAGCAGCCATCCCGGGACAGCTAACTATGGCTACACCTTC. This encodes CASSHPGTANYGYTF. This chain uses TRBV7-2 with TRBJ1-2; 7 bases line up with TRBD1. Trimming took 5 bases from V and 0 from J; bases not matched to a gene: 6. CDR1 is SGHTA and CDR2 is FQGNSA in the germline V gene. The CDR3 runs to 15 residues.

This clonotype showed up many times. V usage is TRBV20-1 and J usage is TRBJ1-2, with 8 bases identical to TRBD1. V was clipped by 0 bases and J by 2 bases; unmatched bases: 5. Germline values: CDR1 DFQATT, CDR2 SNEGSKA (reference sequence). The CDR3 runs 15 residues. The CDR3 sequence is CSAREFGTGNYGYTF. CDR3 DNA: TGCAGTGCTAGAGAGTTCGGGACAGGAAACTATGGCTACACCTTC.

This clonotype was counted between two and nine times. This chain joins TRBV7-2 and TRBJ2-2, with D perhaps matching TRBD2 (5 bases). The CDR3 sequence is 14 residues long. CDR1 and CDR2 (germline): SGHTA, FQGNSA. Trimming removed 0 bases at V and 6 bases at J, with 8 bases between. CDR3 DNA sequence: TGTGCCAGCAGCTTAGCGTATAGCGCCGGGGAGCTGTTTTTT. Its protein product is CASSLAYSAGELFF.

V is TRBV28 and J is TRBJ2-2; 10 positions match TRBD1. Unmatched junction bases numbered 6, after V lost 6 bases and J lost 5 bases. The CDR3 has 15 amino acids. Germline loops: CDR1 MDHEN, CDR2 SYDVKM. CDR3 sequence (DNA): TGTGCCAGCAGCCGACAGGGGGCAAGGACCGGGGAGCTGTTTTTT. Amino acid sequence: CASSRQGARTGELFF. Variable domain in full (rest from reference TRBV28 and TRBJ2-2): DVKVTQSSRYLVKRTGEKVFLECVQDMDHENMFWYRQDPGLGLRLIYFSYDVKMKEKGDIPEGYSVSREKKERFSLILESASTNQTSMYLCASSRQGARTGELFFGEGSRLTVL.

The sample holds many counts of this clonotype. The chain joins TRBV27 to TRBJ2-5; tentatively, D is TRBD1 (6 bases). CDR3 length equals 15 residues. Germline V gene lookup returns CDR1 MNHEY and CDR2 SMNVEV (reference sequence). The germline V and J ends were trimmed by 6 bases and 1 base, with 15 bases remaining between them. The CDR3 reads CASSHSTGFQETQYF. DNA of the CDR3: TGTGCCAGCAGCCACTCTACAGGGTTCCAAGAGACCCAGTACTTC.

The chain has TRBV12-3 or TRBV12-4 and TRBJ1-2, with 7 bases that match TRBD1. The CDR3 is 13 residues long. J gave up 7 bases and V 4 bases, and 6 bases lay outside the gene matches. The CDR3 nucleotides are TGTGCCAGCAGTTCCTCGACAGGGTCTGGCTACACCTTC. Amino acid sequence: CASSSSTGSGYTF.

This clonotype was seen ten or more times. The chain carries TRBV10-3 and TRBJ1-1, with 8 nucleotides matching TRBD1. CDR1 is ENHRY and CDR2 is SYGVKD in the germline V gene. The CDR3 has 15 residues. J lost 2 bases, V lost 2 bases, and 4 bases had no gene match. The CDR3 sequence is CAISEEGQANTEAFF. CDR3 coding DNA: TGTGCCATCAGTGAGGAGGGACAGGCAAACACTGAAGCTTTCTTT.